What follows describes a single TCR beta chain. Source study methods: Researchers report that nucleated cell counts were estimated from reference gene primer amplification. TCRdb's table, derived via immunoSEQ multiplex PCR, lists solely in-frame clones and lacks some. D and trimming were read from the DNA, whereas the V and J calls and clone size are those reported in that table. Of fewer than 350,000 clones listed, 88% are singletons. The sample originates from a study of blood T cell repertoires in COVID-19. Study at large: Samples taken during acute and convalescent COVID-19 were collected in the United States, Italy and Spain.

V was cut by 0 bases and J by 6 bases, with 12 bases left in between. CDR3 length: 15 amino acids. The germline CDR1 and CDR2 sequences are SGHRS and YFSETQ. In terms of age and location, participants ranged from about 18 to 95 years and lived in around 22 US areas. Participants had their cohort set by participant-reported clinical history. Sequencing was carried out using PBMCs or T cells enriched from blood (not recorded which). This TCR was recovered from a woman in her fifties or sixties in a cohort exposed to, infected with or recovered from COVID-19 (not recorded which). This chain links TRBV5-1 with TRBJ1-4; D unclear. CDR3 sequence (DNA): TGCGCCAGCAGCTTGGCCGGCGGGCCCTATGAAAAACTGTTTTTT. It translates to CASSLAGGPYEKLFF.